The TCR beta chain under discussion was sequenced for a study of T cells after yellow fever vaccination. Conversion of TCR transcripts into cDNA relied on 5'RACE template switching, which added a universal primer site and UMIs. TCRdb fed the 5' RACE reads into MiXCR, producing one record per CDR3 protein. This sample has a few hundred thousand distinct CDR3 sequences, with less than 20% found just once. The CDR3 spans 13 residues. Germline V gives CDR1 LNHDA, CDR2 SQIVND (reference sequence). V shed 4 bases and J shed 3 bases, with 10 bases lying between them. This TCR came from a man in his late teens or twenties who received the YFV17D yellow fever vaccine. The genes are TRBV19 and TRBJ2-7; D remains ambiguous. Sequenced material: PBMCs, taken less than 6 days after the first yellow fever vaccination. The CDR3, as DNA: TGTGCCAGTAGTACCACCCAAGGCTACGAGCAGTACGTC. This encodes CASSTTQGYEQYV.